This TCR beta chain originates from a study of glioma-infiltrating T cells after dendritic cell vaccination. As for this clone: The antigen remains unidentified.

The time point: after dendritic cell vaccination, including at tumor progression/relapse. No glioblastoma patient carried an isocitrate dehydrogenase mutation. Before vaccination, two weeks after the third vaccination, and at progression, PBMC were collected. Study-level results: Higher pretreatment TIL content predicted longer progression-free time and survival. Few patients contributed both blood and tumor specimens.

Sequencing was performed with immunoSEQ multiplex PCR; in TCRdb, only in-frame clones are kept and a portion is missing. The sample consists of approximately 110,000 clones, around 89% of them appearing once. Germline CDR1 reads SGHDT; CDR2 reads YYEEEE. The CDR3 runs to 15 residues. V was clipped by 4 bases and J by 3 bases; unmatched bases: 9. V and J are TRBV5-6 and TRBJ2-5; 7 nucleotides line up with TRBD2. This TCR came from a human donor with glioblastoma. The specimen comprised blood, sampled after dendritic cell vaccination. The CDR3 DNA is TGTGCCAGCAGCGGGTGGGAGGGGCAGGAAGAGACCCAGTACTTC. It translates to CASSGWEGQEETQYF. Drawing the rest from reference TRBV5-6 and TRBJ2-5, the complete variable domain is DAGVTQSPTHLIKTRGQQVTLRCSPKSGHDTVSWYQQALGQGPQFIFQYYEEEERQRGNFPDRFSGHQFPNYSSELNVNALLLGDSALYLCASSGWEGQEETQYFGPGTRLLVL.